This TCR beta chain was sequenced during a study of blood T cell repertoires in COVID-19 (dated by TCRdb to about 2020). Concerning the study at large: The collaborator samples originated in the United States, Italy and Spain and spanned the acute and convalescent phases of COVID-19. The prospective study material was composed of cDNA or gDNA derived from T cells, B-cell-depleted T cells, or PBMCs. The dataset comprised deeply sampled blood TCRbeta repertoires from subjects exposed to, actively infected with, or recovered from COVID-19. The repertoires were released in a freely available public database intended as a resource for research on the immune response to SARS-CoV-2. The samples were drawn from two sources: the first 160 participants of the ongoing ImmuneRACE study, and over 1,000 subjects contributed by 6 global collaborators. Sample metadata almost always included a de-identified subject ID, COVID-19 status, age in years and sex. HLA class I and class II types, where available, came from metadata supplied by the sample provider rather than from assay-based typing. The paper's findings and limits, for the study overall: The quantity of clinical and demographic metadata differed by source and by participant and was supplied without curation.

V is pared back by 0 bases and J by 8 bases, with 7 bases lying between the germline termini. As encoded in the germline V gene, CDR1 is LGHNA while CDR2 is YSLEER. The CDR3 runs 12 residues from the cysteine to the phenylalanine. Only the CDR3 DNA stays, 36 bases, in frame from base 1. TCRbeta CDR3 regions were amplified from genomic DNA using the immunoSEQ Assay, a bias-controlled multiplex PCR. In the original analysis: The number of nucleated cells in each sample was estimated from the amplification of reference gene primers within the assay. Sequence reads were collapsed and filtered to measure the absolute abundance of every unique TCRbeta CDR3 rearrangement. Productive Simpson clonality was computed per sample as the square root of Simpson's diversity index over productive rearrangements. The immuneACCESS repertoire file appears here via TCRdb, limited to in-frame rearrangements. These files lack a portion of the clones; in checked studies, under half of the deficit traces to unresolved V genes, and the cause of the others is not known. Clone size and the V and J calls come from that table; the DNA yielded D and trimming. The sample data list 270,000 or so clones, and roughly 85% of these were observed just once. The ten most abundant clones make up roughly 3.1% of the sample.

The collaborating institutions used their own protocols to collect whole blood in K2EDTA tubes. Collaborator samples were shipped for TCRbeta analysis as frozen whole blood, isolated PBMCs, or DNA extracted from either sample type. With regard to this clone: No antigen is known for it. No per-base quality is available; no much larger clone lies one base away.

The rearranged segments are TRBV4-3 and TRBJ1-1; too little of a D gene remains to name it. The sequenced sample was peripheral blood. The receptor comes from a woman aged 18-30 years with acute or convalescent COVID-19. The nucleotides read TGCGCCAGCAGCCAAGATGAGAGGGAAGCTTTCTTT. The encoded protein is CASSQDEREAFF.